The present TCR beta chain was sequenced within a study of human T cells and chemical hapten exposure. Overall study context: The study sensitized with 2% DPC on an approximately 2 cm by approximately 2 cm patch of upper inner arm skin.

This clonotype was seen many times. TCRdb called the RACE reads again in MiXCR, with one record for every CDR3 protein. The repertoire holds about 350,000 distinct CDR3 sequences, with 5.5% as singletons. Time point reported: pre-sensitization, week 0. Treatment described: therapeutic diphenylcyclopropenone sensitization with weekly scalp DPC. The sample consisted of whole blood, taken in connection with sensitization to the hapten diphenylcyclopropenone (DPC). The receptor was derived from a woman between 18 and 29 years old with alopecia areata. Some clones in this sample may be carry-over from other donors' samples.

This CDR3 reads CASSPLLMGGTQYF. CDR3 in DNA: TGTGCCAGCAGCCCCCTCCTGATGGGGGGTACGCAGTATTTT. This chain uses TRBV7-2 with TRBJ2-3, with D possibly matching TRBD2 (6 bases). CDR3 length: 14 amino acids. The germline V gene has CDR1 SGHTA and CDR2 FQGNSA. V was cut by 5 bases and J by 8 bases, with 17 bases left in between. Variable domain in full (rest from reference TRBV7-2 and TRBJ2-3): GAGVSQSPSNKVTEKGKDVELRCDPISGHTALYWYRQSLGQGLEFLIYFQGNSAPDKSGLPSDRFSAERTGGSVSTLTIQRTQQEDSAVYLCASSPLLMGGTQYFGPGTRLTVL.